This entry concerns a single T cell receptor beta chain. Antigen unknown. These data belong to a study of T-cell memory formation after mild COVID-19. For the study at large: TCR clustering was largely donor specific.

The study's findings and limits: Memory cells collected pre-infection included some clones that later responded, suggesting cross-reactive memory joined. Clones contracting over day 15 to 85 were CD4/CD8 balanced, with later expanders leaning CD4+. CD4+ clones that contracted lay mainly in CM and EM; CD8+ ones lay in EMRA.

TCRdb re-called the 5' RACE reads through MiXCR, storing one row per CDR3 protein. The table includes over 150,000 distinct CDR3 sequences, 13% detected once. This clonotype was sampled from a young man who had mild COVID-19 (a few samples of this study predate the infection). Cell type and time point are not known. Sequencing used PBMCs or a T cell subset sorted from them (not recorded which).

CDR3 in DNA: TGTGCCAGCAGGGGAGGTGGGTCCTATAATTCACCCCTCCACTTT. This codes for CASRGGGSYNSPLHF. The gene calls are TRBV12-3 or TRBV12-4 and TRBJ1-6, with D unresolved. Trimming pared 6 bases from V and 1 base from J, leaving 10 bases between. This CDR3 comprises 15 residues.